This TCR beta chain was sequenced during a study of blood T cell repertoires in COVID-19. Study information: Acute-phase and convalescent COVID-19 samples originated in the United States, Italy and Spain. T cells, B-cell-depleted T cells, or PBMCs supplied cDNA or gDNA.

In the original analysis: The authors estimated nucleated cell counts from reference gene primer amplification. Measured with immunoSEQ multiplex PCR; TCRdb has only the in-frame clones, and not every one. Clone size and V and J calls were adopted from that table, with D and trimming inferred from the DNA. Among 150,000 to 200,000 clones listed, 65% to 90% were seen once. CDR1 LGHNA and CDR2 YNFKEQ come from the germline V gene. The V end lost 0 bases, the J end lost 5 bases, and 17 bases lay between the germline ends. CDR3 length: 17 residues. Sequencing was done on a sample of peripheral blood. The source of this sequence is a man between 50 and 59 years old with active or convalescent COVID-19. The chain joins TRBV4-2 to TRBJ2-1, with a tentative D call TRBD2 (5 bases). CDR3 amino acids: CASSQDSMRAVDNEQFF. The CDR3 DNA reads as TGTGCCAGCAGCCAAGATAGTATGAGGGCCGTAGACAATGAGCAGTTCTTC.